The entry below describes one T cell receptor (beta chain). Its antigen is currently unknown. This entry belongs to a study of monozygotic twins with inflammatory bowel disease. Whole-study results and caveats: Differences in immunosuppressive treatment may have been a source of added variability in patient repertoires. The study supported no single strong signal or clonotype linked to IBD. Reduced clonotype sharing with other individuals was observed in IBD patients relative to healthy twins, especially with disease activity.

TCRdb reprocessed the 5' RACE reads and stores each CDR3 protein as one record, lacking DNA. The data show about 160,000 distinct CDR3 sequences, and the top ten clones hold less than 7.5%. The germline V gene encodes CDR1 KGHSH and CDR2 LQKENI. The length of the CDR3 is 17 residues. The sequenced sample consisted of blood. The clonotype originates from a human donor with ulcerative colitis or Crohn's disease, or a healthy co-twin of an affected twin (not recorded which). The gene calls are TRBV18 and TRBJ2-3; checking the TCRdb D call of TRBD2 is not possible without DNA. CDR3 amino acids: CASSPRPAGRATDTQYF.